This entry lists 25 T cell receptor beta chains sequenced from one sample in a study of vaccination and CD4 T cells after COVID-19. Researchers used the Oncomine TCR Beta short-read assay to sequence DNA from cultured CD4+ T cells. TCRdb re-analysed the PCR reads in MiXCR, keeping a single row per CDR3 protein. The sample includes fewer than 25,000 distinct CDR3 sequences, less than 40% seen only once; the top ten take about 2.8%. These TCRs' antigens remain unknown. Time point: late sampling 161 to 241 days after vaccination in a few convalescent patients. Treatment reported: approximately 11-day PBMC culture with coronavirus spike peptide pools or control peptides (ViraFEST assay). Source: CD4+ T cells from blood, cultured in vitro, taken about 7 months after SARS-CoV-2 vaccination. The source of these receptors is a human donor who had recovered from COVID-19.

In its sample, this clonotype was seen a few times. The V gene is TRBV20-1, the J gene TRBJ1-5; 9 bases match TRBD1. Looked up from germline, CDR1 is DFQATT and CDR2 is SNEGSKA (reference sequence). The V segment lost 5 bases and the J segment 4 bases; nucleotides outside the gene matches: 3. This CDR3 contains 13 residues. This CDR3 is CSAGGTGNQPQHF. The CDR3, as DNA: TGCAGTGCTGGGGGGACAGGGAATCAGCCCCAGCATTTT.

The V call is TRBV19, the J call TRBJ2-1; 7 nucleotides agree with TRBD1. V was clipped by 3 bases and J by 3 bases; unmatched bases: 8. Germline V gives CDR1 LNHDA, CDR2 SQIVND (reference sequence). The CDR3 covers 16 residues. In nucleotides, the CDR3 is TGTGCCAGTAGTATTTCTGGGGACAGCAACTACAATGAGCAGTTCTTC. Encoded protein: CASSISGDSNYNEQFF.

The V and J genes are TRBV7-8 and TRBJ1-1; TRBD1 might be the D (5 bases). V lost 5 bases to trimming and J lost 1 base, with 8 bases between them. From germline, CDR1 is SGHVS and CDR2 FQNEAQ. The CDR3 is 13 residues long. The CDR3 bases are TGTGCCAGCAGCGTTACAGGGAACACTGAAGCTTTCTTT. The encoded protein is CASSVTGNTEAFF.

J is TRBJ2-7 and V is TRBV4-1; D is perhaps TRBD2 (5 bases). Germline assignment: CDR1 MGHRA and CDR2 YSYEKL. V lost 1 base, J lost 3 bases, and 10 bases lay in between. The CDR3 length is 14 residues. The CDR3 is CASSQGQTSYEQYF. The CDR3 DNA reads as TGCGCCAGCAGCCAAGGGCAAACTAGCTACGAGCAGTACTTC.

This clonotype was seen more than once but under ten times. This chain uses TRBV6-2 or TRBV6-3 with TRBJ1-5; TRBD1 matches at 9 bases. V lost 10 bases to trimming and J lost 4 bases; unmatched junction nucleotides: 8. This CDR3 has 14 residues. Germline CDR1 reads MNHEY; CDR2 reads SVGEGT. The CDR3 DNA is TGTGCCACCCTCAGGACAGGGGTAAATCAGCCCCAGCATTTT. Translating it yields CATLRTGVNQPQHF.

The chain links TRBV10-3 to TRBJ1-2; 7 bases match TRBD1. Germline V CDR1 and CDR2: ENHRY, SYGVKD. V lost 8 bases to trimming and J lost 9 bases; unmatched junction nucleotides: 12. This CDR3 has 13 amino acids. In nucleotides, the CDR3 is TGTGCCATCGCCGGGACAGCTAGAACGAGCTACACCTTC. It is translated as CAIAGTARTSYTF.

The chain is built from TRBV28 and TRBJ1-1, with D perhaps TRBD1 (5 bases). There are 14 residues in the CDR3. V was cut by 2 bases and J by 2 bases, with 9 bases left in between. Germline values: CDR1 MDHEN, CDR2 SYDVKM. The CDR3 DNA reads as TGTGCCAGCAGTTTACCAGGGATCAACACTGAAGCTTTCTTT. This codes for CASSLPGINTEAFF.

In nucleotides, the CDR3 is TGTGCCAGCAGTTTAGAACAGGGGTTTGGCAATCAGCCCCAGCATTTT. As protein: CASSLEQGFGNQPQHF. The rearrangement links TRBV28 to TRBJ1-5; 7 nucleotides line up with TRBD1. The CDR3 totals 16 residues. The germline CDR1 and CDR2 sequences are MDHEN and SYDVKM. V gave up 2 bases and J gave up 2 bases; unmatched junction bases: 6.

This clonotype was recorded a few times. The chain employs TRBV20-1 and TRBJ2-1, with a tentative D call TRBD2 (5 bases). Per the germline V gene, CDR1 is DFQATT and CDR2 is SNEGSKA (reference sequence). V dropped 0 bases and J dropped 7 bases, with 16 bases sitting between them. The CDR3 is made up of 15 amino acids. The CDR3 DNA follows: TGCAGTGCTAGAGAAAGGGATCGGGGTAGGAATGAGCAGTTCTTC. Translation gives CSARERDRGRNEQFF.

This clonotype was seen a handful of times. This chain connects TRBV27 to TRBJ2-1, with a possible D match to TRBD1 (6 bases). Germline-derived CDR1 and CDR2 are MNHEY and SMNVEV (reference sequence). The CDR3 is 12 residues long. V shed 6 bases and J shed 6 bases, with 9 bases lying between them. Here the CDR3 reads CASRGTPNEQFF. CDR3 in DNA: TGTGCCAGCAGGGGGACACCCAATGAGCAGTTCTTC.

This clonotype is labeled as medium-sized. The chain uses TRBV15 and TRBJ2-5; D perhaps matches TRBD2 (6 bases). The CDR3 has 17 amino acids. The V end was cut by 3 bases, the J end by 7 bases, with 24 bases between. CDR1 is LNHNV, CDR2 YYDKDF, per germline (reference sequence). The CDR3 sequence: CATSRGGTTMSMGTQYF. The CDR3 DNA follows: TGTGCCACCAGCAGGGGCGGGACGACAATGTCTATGGGGACCCAGTACTTC. Full variable domain (rest looked up from reference TRBV15 and TRBJ2-5): DAMVIQNPRYQVTQFGKPVTLSCSQTLNHNVMYWYQQKSSQAPKLLFHYYDKDFNNEADTPDNFQSRRPNTSFCFLDIRSPGLGDTAMYLCATSRGGTTMSMGTQYFGPGTRLLVL.

A few counts support this clonotype. The chain employs TRBV7-3 and TRBJ1-1; tentative D call: TRBD1 (6 bases). Germline values: CDR1 SGHTA, CDR2 FQGTGA. The CDR3 contains 13 residues. Trimming removed 4 bases from V and 5 bases from J, with 11 bases in between. CDR3 amino acids: CASSSTGWTEAFF. The DNA for the CDR3 is TGTGCCAGCAGCTCAACAGGGTGGACTGAAGCTTTCTTT.

V gene TRBV20-1 combines with J gene TRBJ2-1, with D possibly TRBD1 on 6 matching bases. Germline V gene lookup returns CDR1 DFQATT and CDR2 SNEGSKA (reference sequence). V lost 4 bases, J lost 6 bases, and 19 bases lay in between. CDR3 length: 15 residues. This CDR3 reads CSAIFGETGPNEQFF. The CDR3 DNA reads as TGCAGTGCTATTTTCGGGGAGACAGGCCCCAATGAGCAGTTCTTC.

This clonotype turned up a few times. This chain links TRBV20-1 with TRBJ2-4, with D perhaps being TRBD1 or TRBD2 (5 bases each). The germline gives CDR1 DFQATT, CDR2 SNEGSKA (reference sequence). Trimming took 1 base from V and 0 from J, leaving 16 bases between them. This CDR3 comprises 17 residues. Written as DNA, the CDR3 is TGCAGTGCTAGAGGGGATGGGGGATTGATAGCCAAAAACATTCAGTACTTC. Translating it yields CSARGDGGLIAKNIQYF.

This clonotype appeared a single time. The chain recombines TRBV2 with TRBJ2-5; no definite D call. V lost 1 base and J 7 bases, leaving 7 bases between the germline ends. Germline CDR1 is SNHLY and CDR2 is FYNNEI. This CDR3 is 12 amino acids long. The CDR3 nucleotides read TGTGCCAGCAGTGAAGACCGTGGGACCCAGTACTTC. Translation: CASSEDRGTQYF.

There are a few counts of this clonotype. The J gene is TRBJ1-6, the V gene TRBV6-5; TRBD1 might be the D (5 bases). Germline V CDR1 and CDR2: MNHEY, SVGAGI. Between the trimmed V and J ends, which lost 2 bases and 7 bases, there was a span of 6 bases. The CDR3 is 13 residues long. CDR3 amino acids: CASSYRGNSPLHF. The CDR3 DNA is TGTGCCAGCAGTTACCGGGGGAATTCACCCCTCCACTTT.

The V and J genes are TRBV28 and TRBJ2-7; 8 bases agree with TRBD2. The CDR3 is 14 residues long. Trimming cost V 2 bases and J 7 bases; bases outside gene matches: 7. The germline gives CDR1 MDHEN, CDR2 SYDVKM. As DNA, the CDR3 is TGTGCCAGCAGTTTACGGACTAGCCTGTGGGAGCAGTACTTC. Translation gives CASSLRTSLWEQYF.

This clonotype is a singleton in its sample. The J gene is TRBJ2-7, the V gene TRBV6-4, with TRBD2 matching over 13 bases. The CDR3 totals 16 residues. CDR1 and CDR2 (germline): MRHNA, SNTAGT. The V segment lost 3 bases and the J segment 2 bases; nucleotides outside the gene matches: 4. The CDR3 loop reads CASSEIGLAGAYEQYF. The CDR3 coding sequence is TGTGCCAGCAGTGAAATTGGACTAGCGGGAGCCTACGAGCAGTACTTC.

The chain is built from TRBV7-2 and TRBJ2-6, with D maybe TRBD2 (6 bases). Trimming shortened V by 1 base and J by 2 bases, and 9 bases separated the two germline ends. CDR1 is SGHTA, CDR2 FQGNSA, per germline. This CDR3 comprises 16 residues. DNA for the CDR3: TGTGCCAGCAGCTTAGGTCCGGGGGCTGGGGCCAACGTCCTGACTTTC. Protein: CASSLGPGAGANVLTF.

V gene TRBV6-1 combines with J gene TRBJ1-1; D is ambiguous. V gave up 5 bases and J gave up 7 bases, with 8 bases separating them. CDR3 length: 11 amino acids. Germline CDR1 MNHNS, CDR2 SASEGT. This CDR3 reads CASSRSGEAFF. The CDR3 DNA follows: TGTGCCAGCAGTCGCTCAGGTGAAGCTTTCTTT.

V usage is TRBV6-2 or TRBV6-3 and J usage is TRBJ1-2; D is possibly TRBD1 (5 bases). The CDR3 totals 14 residues. Trimming stripped 2 bases from V and 6 bases from J, with 13 bases between. Germline CDR1 and CDR2: MNHEY and SVGEGT. The CDR3 DNA follows: TGTGCCAGCAGTTACGGGGCCTCCTGGGATGGCTACACCTTC. It translates to CASSYGASWDGYTF.

V usage is TRBV6-5 and J usage is TRBJ1-4, with D hard to call. V was pared by 2 bases and J by 7 bases, with 11 bases between. The V gene's germline CDR1 is MNHEY and CDR2 SVGAGI. CDR3 size: 14 residues. DNA for the CDR3: TGTGCCAGCAGTTACAGGGCGAGGAGTGAAAAACTGTTTTTT. It is translated as CASSYRARSEKLFF.

The CDR3 region is CSARGSAEQQFF. CDR3 nucleotide sequence: TGCAGTGCTAGAGGGTCAGCGGAACAGCAGTTCTTC. V is TRBV20-1 and J is TRBJ2-1, with TRBD2 as a possible D gene (5 bases). The germline gives CDR1 DFQATT, CDR2 SNEGSKA (reference sequence). The CDR3 consists of 12 residues. Trimming left V 1 base short and J 11 bases short, with 12 bases between.

This chain connects TRBV7-2 to TRBJ2-1; 9 positions agree with TRBD2. Per the germline V gene, CDR1 is SGHTA and CDR2 is FQGNSA. This CDR3 comprises 16 residues. V lost 2 bases, J lost 4 bases, and 6 bases stayed unmatched. The CDR3 loop reads CASSLIAGDIYNEQFF. For the CDR3, the DNA is TGTGCCAGCAGCTTAATAGCGGGAGACATATACAATGAGCAGTTCTTC.

The chain has TRBV5-4 and TRBJ2-1; the match to TRBD2 covers 10 bases. Germline loops: CDR1 SGHNT, CDR2 YYREEE (reference sequence). The V segment lost 3 bases and the J segment 4 bases; nucleotides outside the gene matches: 4. The CDR3 runs 15 residues. CDR3 coding DNA: TGTGCCAGCAGCTCGGGACTAGCGAAATACAATGAGCAGTTCTTC. Protein product: CASSSGLAKYNEQFF.